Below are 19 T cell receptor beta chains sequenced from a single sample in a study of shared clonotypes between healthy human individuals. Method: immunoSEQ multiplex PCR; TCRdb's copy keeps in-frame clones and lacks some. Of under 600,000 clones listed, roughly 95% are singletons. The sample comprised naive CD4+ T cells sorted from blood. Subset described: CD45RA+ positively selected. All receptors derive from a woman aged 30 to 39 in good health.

CDR3 region: CASSIRSTGGAGEQYF. The CDR3 coding sequence is TGCGCCAGCAGCATCAGATCGACAGGGGGCGCGGGTGAGCAGTACTTC. The gene calls are TRBV5-1 and TRBJ2-7, with 10 positions matching TRBD1. The CDR3 consists of 16 residues. Germline CDR1 is SGHRS and CDR2 is YFSETQ. V lost 4 bases and J lost 7; bases outside the gene matches: 14.

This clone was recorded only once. The DNA of the CDR3 is TGTGCCAGCACCCAACCCGGACAGCACGGAAACACCATATATTTT. Translated, it gives CASTQPGQHGNTIYF. The genes are TRBV28 and TRBJ1-3; D might be TRBD1 (6 bases). Germline V CDR1 and CDR2: MDHEN, SYDVKM. V lost 7 bases to trimming and J lost 4 bases, with 17 bases between them. The CDR3 is 15 residues long.

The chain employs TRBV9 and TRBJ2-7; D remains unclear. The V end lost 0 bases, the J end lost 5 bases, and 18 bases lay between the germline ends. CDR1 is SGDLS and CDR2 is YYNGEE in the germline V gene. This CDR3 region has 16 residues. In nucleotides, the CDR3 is TGTGCCAGCAGCGTAGGGGCAGACCAAACCGTTCACGAGCAGTACTTC. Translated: CASSVGADQTVHEQYF.

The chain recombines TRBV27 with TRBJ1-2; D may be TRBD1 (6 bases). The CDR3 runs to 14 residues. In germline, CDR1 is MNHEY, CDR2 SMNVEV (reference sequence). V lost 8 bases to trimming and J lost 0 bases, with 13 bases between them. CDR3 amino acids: CASRQALPNYGYTF. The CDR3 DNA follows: TGTGCCAGCCGACAGGCCCTGCCTAACTATGGCTACACCTTC.

This CDR3 is CAGNREFGNTIYF. CDR3 coding DNA: TGTGCCGGAAACAGGGAGTTCGGAAACACCATATATTTT. V gene TRBV30 combines with J gene TRBJ1-3, with a possible D match to TRBD1 (6 bases). Trimming took 8 bases from V and 4 from J, leaving 15 bases between them. The CDR3 has 13 residues. Germline V gives CDR1 GTSNPN, CDR2 SVGIG (reference sequence).

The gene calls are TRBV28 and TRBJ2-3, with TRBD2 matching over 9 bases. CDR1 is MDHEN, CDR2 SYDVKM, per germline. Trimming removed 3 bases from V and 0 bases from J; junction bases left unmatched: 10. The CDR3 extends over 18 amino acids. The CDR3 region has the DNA TGTGCCAGCAGTTTCGTAGCGGGAGCCTCCACTAGCACAGATACGCAGTATTTT. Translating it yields CASSFVAGASTSTDTQYF.

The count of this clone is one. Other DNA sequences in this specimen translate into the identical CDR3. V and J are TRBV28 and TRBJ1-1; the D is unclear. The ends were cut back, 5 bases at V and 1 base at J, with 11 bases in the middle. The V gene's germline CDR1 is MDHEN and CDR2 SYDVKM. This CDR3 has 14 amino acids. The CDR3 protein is CASSLLRANTEAFF. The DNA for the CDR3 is TGTGCCAGCAGTCTTCTTAGGGCGAACACTGAAGCTTTCTTT.

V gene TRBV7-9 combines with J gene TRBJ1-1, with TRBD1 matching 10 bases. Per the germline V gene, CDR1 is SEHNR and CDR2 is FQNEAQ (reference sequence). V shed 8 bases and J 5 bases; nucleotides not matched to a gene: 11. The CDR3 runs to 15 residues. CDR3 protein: CASDPFGTGETEAFF. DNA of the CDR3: TGTGCCAGCGATCCCTTCGGGACAGGGGAGACTGAAGCTTTCTTT.

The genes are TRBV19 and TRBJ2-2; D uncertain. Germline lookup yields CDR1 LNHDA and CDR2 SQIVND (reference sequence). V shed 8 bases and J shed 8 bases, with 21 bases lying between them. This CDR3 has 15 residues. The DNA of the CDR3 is TGTGCCAGTGGGAAGAGGACCGATCTGGAGGGGGAGCTGTTTTTT. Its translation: CASGKRTDLEGELFF. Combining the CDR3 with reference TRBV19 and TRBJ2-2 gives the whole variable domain DGGITQSPKYLFRKEGQNVTLSCEQNLNHDAMYWYRQDPGQGLRLIYYSQIVNDFQKGDIAEGYSVSREKKESFPLTVTSAQKNPTAFYLCASGKRTDLEGELFFGEGSRLTVL.

CDR3 bases: TGCAGCGTTGATGGGCCTAGTTTTGAGACCCAGTACTTC. Encoded protein: CSVDGPSFETQYF. The chain recombines TRBV29-1 with TRBJ2-5; D is uncertain. The germline V gene encodes CDR1 SQVTM and CDR2 ANQGSEA. The CDR3 totals 13 residues. The V end lost 3 bases, the J end lost 5 bases, and 13 bases lay between the germline ends.

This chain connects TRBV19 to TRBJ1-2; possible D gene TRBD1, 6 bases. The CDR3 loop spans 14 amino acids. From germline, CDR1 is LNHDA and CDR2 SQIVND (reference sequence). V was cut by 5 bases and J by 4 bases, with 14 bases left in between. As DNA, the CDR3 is TGTGCCAGTAGTGACCCCGGGACAACCTATGGCTACACCTTC. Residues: CASSDPGTTYGYTF.

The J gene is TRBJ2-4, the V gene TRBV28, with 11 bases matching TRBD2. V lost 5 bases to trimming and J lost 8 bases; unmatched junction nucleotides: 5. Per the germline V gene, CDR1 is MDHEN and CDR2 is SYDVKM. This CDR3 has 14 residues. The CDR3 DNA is TGTGCCAGCAGTGATAGCGGGAGGGCAGACATTCAGTACTTC. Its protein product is CASSDSGRADIQYF.

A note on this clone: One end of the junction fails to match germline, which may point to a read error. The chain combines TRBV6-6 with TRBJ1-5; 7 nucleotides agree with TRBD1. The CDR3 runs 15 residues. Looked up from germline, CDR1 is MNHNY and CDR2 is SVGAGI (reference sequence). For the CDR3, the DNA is TGTGCCATCAGTGAGTACAGGGGAAACAATCAGCCCCAGCATTTT. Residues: CAISEYRGNNQPQHF.

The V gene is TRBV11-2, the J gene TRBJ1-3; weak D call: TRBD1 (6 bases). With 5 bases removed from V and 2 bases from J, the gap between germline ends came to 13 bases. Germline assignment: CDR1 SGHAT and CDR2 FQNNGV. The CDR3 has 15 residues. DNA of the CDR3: TGTGCCAGCAGCCCGACAGGTTTTCCTGGAAACACCATATATTTT. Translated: CASSPTGFPGNTIYF. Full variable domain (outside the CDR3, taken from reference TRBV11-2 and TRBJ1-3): EAGVAQSPRYKIIEKRQSVAFWCNPISGHATLYWYQQILGQGPKLLIQFQNNGVVDDSQLPKDRFSAERLKGVDSTLKIQPAKLEDSAVYLCASSPTGFPGNTIYFGEGSWLTVV.

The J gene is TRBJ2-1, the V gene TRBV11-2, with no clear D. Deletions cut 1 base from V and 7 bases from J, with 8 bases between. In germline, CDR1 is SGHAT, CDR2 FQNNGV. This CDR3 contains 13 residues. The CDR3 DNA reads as TGTGCCAGCAGCTTAGTCCCCGCGAATGAGCAGTTCTTC. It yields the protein CASSLVPANEQFF.

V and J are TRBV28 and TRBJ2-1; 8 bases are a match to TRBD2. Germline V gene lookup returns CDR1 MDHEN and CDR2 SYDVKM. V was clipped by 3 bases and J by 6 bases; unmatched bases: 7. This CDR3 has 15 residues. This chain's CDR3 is CASSFNGRASNEQFF. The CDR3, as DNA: TGTGCCAGCAGTTTTAACGGGAGGGCCAGCAATGAGCAGTTCTTC. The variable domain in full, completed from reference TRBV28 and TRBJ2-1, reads DVKVTQSSRYLVKRTGEKVFLECVQDMDHENMFWYRQDPGLGLRLIYFSYDVKMKEKGDIPEGYSVSREKKERFSLILESASTNQTSMYLCASSFNGRASNEQFFGPGTRLTVL.

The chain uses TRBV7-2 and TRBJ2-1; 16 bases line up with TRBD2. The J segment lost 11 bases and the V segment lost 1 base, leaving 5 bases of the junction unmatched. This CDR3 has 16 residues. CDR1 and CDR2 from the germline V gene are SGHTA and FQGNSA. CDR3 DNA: TGTGCCAGCAGCTTAGTCGGGACTAGCGGGAGGGTTAAGCAGTTCTTC. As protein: CASSLVGTSGRVKQFF.

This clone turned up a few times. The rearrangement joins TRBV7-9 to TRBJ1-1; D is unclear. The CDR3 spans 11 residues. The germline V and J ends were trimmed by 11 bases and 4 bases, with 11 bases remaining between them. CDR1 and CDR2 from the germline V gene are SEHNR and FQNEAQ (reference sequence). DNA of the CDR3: TGTGCCTGGGATATTCGCACTGAAGCTTTCTTT. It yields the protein CAWDIRTEAFF.

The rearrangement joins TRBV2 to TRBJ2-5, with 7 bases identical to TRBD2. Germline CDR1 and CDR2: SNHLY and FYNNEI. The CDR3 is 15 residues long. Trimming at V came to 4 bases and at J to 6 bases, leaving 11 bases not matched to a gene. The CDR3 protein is CASSVEAGTMKTQYF. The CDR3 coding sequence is TGTGCCAGCAGTGTTGAGGCCGGGACTATGAAGACCCAGTACTTC.